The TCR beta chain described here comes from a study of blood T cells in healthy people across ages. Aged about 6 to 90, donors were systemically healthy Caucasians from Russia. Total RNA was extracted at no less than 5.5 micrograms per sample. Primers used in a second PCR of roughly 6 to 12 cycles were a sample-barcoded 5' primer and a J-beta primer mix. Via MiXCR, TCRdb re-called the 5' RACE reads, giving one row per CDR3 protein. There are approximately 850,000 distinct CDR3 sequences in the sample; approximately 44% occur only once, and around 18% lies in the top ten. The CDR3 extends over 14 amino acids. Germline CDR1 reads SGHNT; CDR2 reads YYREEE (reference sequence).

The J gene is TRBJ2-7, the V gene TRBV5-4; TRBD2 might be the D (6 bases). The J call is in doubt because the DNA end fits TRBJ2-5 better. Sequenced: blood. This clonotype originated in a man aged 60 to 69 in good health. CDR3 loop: CASSSGLSQETQYF. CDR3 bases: TGTGCCAGCAGCTCGGGACTTTCTCAAGAGACCCAGTACTTC.